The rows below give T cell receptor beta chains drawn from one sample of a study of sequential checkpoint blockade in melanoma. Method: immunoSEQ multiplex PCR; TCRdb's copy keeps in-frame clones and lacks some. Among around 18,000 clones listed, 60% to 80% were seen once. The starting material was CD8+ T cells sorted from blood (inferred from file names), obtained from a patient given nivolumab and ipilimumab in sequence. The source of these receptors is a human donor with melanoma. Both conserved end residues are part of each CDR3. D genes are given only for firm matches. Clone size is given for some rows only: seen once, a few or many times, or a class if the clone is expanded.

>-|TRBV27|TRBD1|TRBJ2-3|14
TGTGCCAGCAGTTTATCAGGACAGGGTGATACGCAGTATTTT
CASSLSGQGDTQYF
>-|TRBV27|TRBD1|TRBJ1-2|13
TGTGCCAGCAGTTTAGGCACAGGGGCTGGCTACACCTTC
CASSLGTGAGYTF
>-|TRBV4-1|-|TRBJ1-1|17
TGCGCCAGCAGCCATCTCCCCCCGGAGGAAATGAACACTGAAGCTTTCTTT
CASSHLPPEEMNTEAFF
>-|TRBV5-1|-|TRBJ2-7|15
TGCGCCAGCAGCTTGTTTGATAGCGGCTCCTACGAGCAGTACTTC
CASSLFDSGSYEQYF
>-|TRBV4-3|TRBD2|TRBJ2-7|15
TGCGCCAGCAGCCAAGCTAGCGGGGGCCTCTACGAGCAGTACTTC
CASSQASGGLYEQYF
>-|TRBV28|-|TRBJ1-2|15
TGTGCCAGCAGTTTCGGAAATACTGGGTGGCGGGGCTACACCTTC
CASSFGNTGWRGYTF
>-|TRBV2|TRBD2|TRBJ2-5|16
TGTGCCAGCCGACAGGAGTTACTAGCGGGGCAAGAGACCCAGTACTTC
CASRQELLAGQETQYF
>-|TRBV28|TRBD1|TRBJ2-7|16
TGTGCCAGCACCCAGGACCGGGACAGCTTTTGGAACGAGCAGTACTTC
CASTQDRDSFWNEQYF
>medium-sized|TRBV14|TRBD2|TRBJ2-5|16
TGTGCCAGCAGCCTTTGGACTAGCGGGAGGAAAGAGACCCAGTACTTC
CASSLWTSGRKETQYF
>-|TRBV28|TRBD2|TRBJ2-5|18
TGTGCCAGCAGTCAATATTTAGCCGGACTAGCGGCCCAAGAGACCCAGTACTTC
CASSQYLAGLAAQETQYF
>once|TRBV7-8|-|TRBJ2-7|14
TGTGCCAGCAGCCGAAATACAGGGATCGACGAGCAGTACTTC
CASSRNTGIDEQYF
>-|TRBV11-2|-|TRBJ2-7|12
TGTGCCAGCACCGCCGGAGACTACGAGCAGTACTTC
CASTAGDYEQYF
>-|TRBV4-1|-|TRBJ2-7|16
TGCGCCAGCAGCCCAGTCGAAGGGGACACATCCTACGAGCAGTACTTC
CASSPVEGDTSYEQYF
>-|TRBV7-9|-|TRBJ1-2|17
TGTGCCAGCAGCCCCCCCCGGGGGGCAGCTGCTAACTATGGCTACACCTTC
CASSPPRGAAANYGYTF
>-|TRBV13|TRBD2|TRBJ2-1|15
TGTGCCAGCAGCTTCGGACTAGCGGGCGGCAATGAGCAGTTCTTC
CASSFGLAGGNEQFF
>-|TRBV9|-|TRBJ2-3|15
TGTGCCAGCAGCGTAGAAAGCGCCAGGGCAGATACGCAGTATTTT
CASSVESARADTQYF
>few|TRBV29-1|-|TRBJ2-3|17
TGCAGCGTTGAAGGCCTCCCGGGGGGCGGGAGCACAGATACGCAGTATTTT
CSVEGLPGGGSTDTQYF
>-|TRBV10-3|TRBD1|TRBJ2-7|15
TGTGCCATCAGTGGGGGAGGACAGGGACCCTACGAGCAGTACTTC
CAISGGGQGPYEQYF
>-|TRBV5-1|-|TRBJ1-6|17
TGCGCCAGCAGCTTCGCCGGACAGAGCAGCAATAATTCACCCCTCCACTTT
CASSFAGQSSNNSPLHF
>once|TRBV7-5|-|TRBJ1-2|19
TGTGCCAGAAGCTTGGTCGGTTACGGGGGCCAGACCGGGAGGGTAGGCTACACCTTC
CARSLVGYGGQTGRVGYTF
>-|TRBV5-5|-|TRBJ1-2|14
TGTGCCAGCAGCTTCCTTGAGGGAGTCTGGGGCTACACCTTC
CASSFLEGVWGYTF
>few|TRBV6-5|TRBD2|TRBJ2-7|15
TGTGCCAGCAGTGGGACCGGGGGGGGGCCGGACGAGCAGTACTTC
CASSGTGGGPDEQYF
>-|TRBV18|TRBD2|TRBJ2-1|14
TGTGCCAGCGTCAGCGGGAGGGGGTACAATGAGCAGTTCTTC
CASVSGRGYNEQFF
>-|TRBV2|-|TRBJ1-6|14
TGTGCCAGCAGTGAGGCAGGGTTCAATTCACCCCTCCACTTT
CASSEAGFNSPLHF
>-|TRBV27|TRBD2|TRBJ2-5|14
TGTGCCAGCAGTTTAATGGCGGGAGCAGAGACCCAGTACTTC
CASSLMAGAETQYF
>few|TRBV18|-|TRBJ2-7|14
TGTGCCAGCTCCCCGGGACACCAGCTCTACGAGCAGTACTTC
CASSPGHQLYEQYF
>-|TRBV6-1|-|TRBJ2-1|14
TGTGCCAGCAGTGGAACTAGCTCCTACAATGAGCAGTTCTTC
CASSGTSSYNEQFF
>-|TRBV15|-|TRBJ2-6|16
TGTGCCACCAGCAGAGATCGATCGGGTGGGGCCAACGTCCTGACTTTC
CATSRDRSGGANVLTF
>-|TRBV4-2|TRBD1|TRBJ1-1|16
TGTGCCAGCAGCCAAGTTCCGGGACAGGTCTACACTGAAGCTTTCTTT
CASSQVPGQVYTEAFF
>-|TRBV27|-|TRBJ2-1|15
TGTGCCAGCAGTTTCGTTTTGAGCTCCTACAATGAGCAGTTCTTC
CASSFVLSSYNEQFF
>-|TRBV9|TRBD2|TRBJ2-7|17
TGTGCCAGCAGCGTAGGGGATAGCGGGCTTTACTCCTACGAGCAGTACTTC
CASSVGDSGLYSYEQYF
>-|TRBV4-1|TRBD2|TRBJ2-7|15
TGCGCCAGCAGCCAAGACAACGGGGGGGGGTACGAGCAGTACTTC
CASSQDNGGGYEQYF
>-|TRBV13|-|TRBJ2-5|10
TGTGCCAGCAGCCGAGAGACCCAGTACTTC
CASSRETQYF
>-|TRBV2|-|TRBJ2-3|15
TGTGCCAGCAGTGGCGGGGACTTGAGCACAGATACGCAGTATTTT
CASSGGDLSTDTQYF
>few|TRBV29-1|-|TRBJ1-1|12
TGCAGCGCCGAGCCAGGGAACACTGAAGCTTTCTTT
CSAEPGNTEAFF
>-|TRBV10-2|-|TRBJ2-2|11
TGCGCCAGCAGCCTTACCGGGGAGCTGTTTTTT
CASSLTGELFF
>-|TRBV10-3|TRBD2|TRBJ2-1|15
TGTGCCACCTCCGAGGGAGCGGGAGGTTGGGATGAGCAGTTCTTC
CATSEGAGGWDEQFF
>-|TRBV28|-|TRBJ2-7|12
TGTGCCAGCAGTTCGATAAGCGGGGAGCAGTACTTC
CASSSISGEQYF
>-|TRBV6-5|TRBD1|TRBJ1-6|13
TGTGCCAGCAGTCATCGGACAGGGCAGCCCCTCCACTTT
CASSHRTGQPLHF
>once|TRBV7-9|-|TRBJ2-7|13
TGTGCCAGCAGCCGCACAGATCTCCCAGAGCAGTACTTC
CASSRTDLPEQYF
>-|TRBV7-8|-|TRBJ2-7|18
TGTGCCAGCAGCCTACCATCAAACCCCCAGGCGAACCCATACGAGCAGTACTTC
CASSLPSNPQANPYEQYF
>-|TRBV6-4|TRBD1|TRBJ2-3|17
TGTGCCAGCAGCAAACTGGCGGGACAGGGGGGGACAGATACGCAGTATTTT
CASSKLAGQGGTDTQYF
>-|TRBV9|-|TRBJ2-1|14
TGTGCCAGCAGCGTCGGACTGACTTACAATGAGCAGTTCTTC
CASSVGLTYNEQFF
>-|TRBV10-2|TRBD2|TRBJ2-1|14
TGCGCCAGCAAGGGGACTAGCGGGAGAAGTGAGCAGTTCTTC
CASKGTSGRSEQFF
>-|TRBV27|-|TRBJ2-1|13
TGTGCCAGCAGTTTATCTAGTCTCTATGAGCAGTTCTTC
CASSLSSLYEQFF
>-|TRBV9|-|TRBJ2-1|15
TGTGCCAGCAGCGTAACAGGGAGCTCCTACAATGAGCAGTTCTTC
CASSVTGSSYNEQFF
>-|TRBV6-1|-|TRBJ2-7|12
TGTGCCAGCAGGAGGGGGGGTTACGAGCAGTACTTC
CASRRGGYEQYF
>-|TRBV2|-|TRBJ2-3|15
TGTGCCAGCAGCGGTACGACGAGAGCACAGGATACGCAGTATTTT
CASSGTTRAQDTQYF
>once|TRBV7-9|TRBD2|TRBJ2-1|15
TGTGCCAGCAGCCCGCTTGCGGGGGTCCACAATGAGCAGTTCTTC
CASSPLAGVHNEQFF
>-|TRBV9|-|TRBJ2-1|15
TGTGCCAGCAGCGTAGCGGGAGACCTCTACAATGAGCAGTTCTTC
CASSVAGDLYNEQFF
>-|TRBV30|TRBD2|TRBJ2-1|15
TGTGCCTGGAGTGTCAAATTAGCGGGGAGGAATGAGCAGTTCTTC
CAWSVKLAGRNEQFF
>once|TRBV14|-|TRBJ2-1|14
TGTGCCAGCAGCCGAGCCGCGATTCCTCGTGAGCAGTTCTTC
CASSRAAIPREQFF
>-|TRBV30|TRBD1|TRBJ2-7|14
TGTGCCTGGAGCAGGGGGACAGGGTACCACGAGCAGTACTTC
CAWSRGTGYHEQYF
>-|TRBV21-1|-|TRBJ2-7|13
TGTGCCAGTCAGGGGCAAAGCTCCTACGAGCAGTACTTC
CASQGQSSYEQYF
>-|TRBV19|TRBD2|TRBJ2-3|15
TGTGCCAGTTCAGTGGCTCGGGGGGATGTAGATACGCAGTATTTT
CASSVARGDVDTQYF